The clone carrying this TCR beta chain was observed once. What it recognizes is unknown. These data originate in a study of radiotherapy plus CTLA-4 blockade in lung cancer. Study context: Objective responses emerged in 18% of patients, and around 30% attained disease control. The study, taken as a whole, reports: TCR clones from tumors expanded in blood after radiotherapy plus ipilimumab.

TCRdb's copy holds only in-frame clones and misses some; the assay was immunoSEQ multiplex PCR. The sample holds fewer than 65,000 clones, approximately 85% seen once. Between the trimmed V and J ends, which lost 7 bases and 0 bases, there was a span of 8 bases. This CDR3 is 13 amino acids long. Germline V gives CDR1 MDHEN, CDR2 SYDVKM. It was focal radiation plus CTLA-4 blockade with ipilimumab that patients with chemo-refractory metastatic non-small-cell lung cancer received. This rearrangement joins TRBV28 to TRBJ2-3; D may be TRBD2 (5 bases). The sequence derives from a human donor with non-small cell lung cancer whose response to radiotherapy plus ipilimumab could not be evaluated. The sample in question was peripheral blood, obtained from a patient treated with radiotherapy plus ipilimumab. CDR3 loop: CASTRDSTDTQYF. CDR3 in DNA: TGTGCCAGCACGAGGGATAGCACAGATACGCAGTATTTT.